These 14 T cell receptor beta chains came from one sample sequenced in a study of T cell responses to AZD1222 COVID-19 vaccine. Only in-frame clones appear in the TCRdb table, and some are missing; sequencing was by immunoSEQ multiplex PCR. This table has tens of thousands of clones, 88% appearing once. The sample in question was peripheral blood, obtained 28 days after the second AZD1222 dose. Every receptor here comes from an adult who received the AZD1222 COVID-19 vaccine.

The chain links TRBV5-1 to TRBJ2-7; no reliable D call. The CDR3 loop spans 13 amino acids. Germline lookup yields CDR1 SGHRS and CDR2 YFSETQ. The ends were cut back, 3 bases at V and 5 bases at J, with 12 bases in the middle. CDR3 region: CASSSSVGDEQYF. The CDR3 nucleotides read TGCGCCAGCAGCTCATCGGTTGGGGACGAGCAGTACTTC.

The chain employs TRBV19 and TRBJ1-5, with 9 bases that match TRBD1. The germline CDR1 and CDR2 sequences are LNHDA and SQIVND (reference sequence). The CDR3 covers 15 residues. Trimming removed 10 bases from V and 4 bases from J; junction bases left unmatched: 11. The chain's CDR3 is CAIDAGQGFNQPQHF. CDR3 coding DNA: TGTGCCATCGACGCAGGACAGGGGTTTAATCAGCCCCAGCATTTT.

The rearrangement uses TRBV12-3 or TRBV12-4 and TRBJ1-1; D remains ambiguous. Trimming took off 2 bases at V and 1 base at J, with 5 bases between the two ends. This CDR3 has 13 residues. The CDR3 reads CASSLIANTEAFF. CDR3 DNA: TGTGCCAGCAGTTTAATTGCGAACACTGAAGCTTTCTTT.

This chain's CDR3 is CASTPPADTNEKLFF. The CDR3 DNA reads as TGTGCCAGCACCCCACCGGCAGACACTAATGAAAAACTGTTTTTT. The gene calls are TRBV7-9 and TRBJ1-4; D is ambiguous. The CDR3 has 15 amino acids. Trimming removed 7 bases from V and 2 bases from J, with 14 bases in between. Germline CDR1 is SEHNR and CDR2 is FQNEAQ (reference sequence).

This chain connects TRBV5-4 to TRBJ2-1; no clear D. Germline V CDR1 and CDR2: SGHNT, YYREEE (reference sequence). Trimming cost V 4 bases and J 10 bases, with 12 bases left between them. The CDR3 totals 12 residues. The CDR3: CASSPQLEEQFF. CDR3 nucleotide sequence: TGTGCCAGCAGCCCGCAACTGGAGGAGCAGTTCTTC.

V gene TRBV28 combines with J gene TRBJ2-7, with 7 bases aligning to TRBD1. This CDR3 contains 14 residues. CDR1 is MDHEN and CDR2 is SYDVKM in the germline V gene. The junction had 10 bases not matched to a gene; V was cut back by 5 bases and J by 6 bases. The CDR3 DNA reads as TGTGCCAGCAGTCTACAGGGGTTTGGCAGCGAGCAGTACTTC. Protein sequence: CASSLQGFGSEQYF.

This clone was observed a single time. CDR3 DNA sequence: TGTGCCAGCTCACGGGGACAGGGGCAAGAGACCCAGTACTTC. It specifies CASSRGQGQETQYF. V and J are TRBV18 and TRBJ2-5, with TRBD1 matching 10 bases. The germline V gene encodes CDR1 KGHSH and CDR2 LQKENI. CDR3 length equals 14 residues. With V trimmed by 4 bases and J by 2 bases, 1 base remained unmatched.

The chain has TRBV2 and TRBJ2-7; the match to TRBD2 covers 11 bases. CDR1 and CDR2 (germline): SNHLY, FYNNEI. The ends lost 3 bases at V and 4 bases at J; junction bases unmatched: 2. The CDR3 consists of 14 residues. CDR3 sequence (DNA): TGTGCCAGCAGTGATGCTAGCGGGAGGTACGAGCAGTACTTC. Protein sequence: CASSDASGRYEQYF. The full variable domain, its missing parts supplied by reference TRBV2 and TRBJ2-7, is EPEVTQTPSHQVTQMGQEVILRCVPISNHLYFYWYRQILGQKVEFLVSFYNNEISEKSEIFDDQFSVERPDGSNFTLKIRSTKLEDSAMYFCASSDASGRYEQYFGPGTRLTVT.

A single count supports this clone. The J gene is TRBJ2-7, the V gene TRBV5-1; the match to TRBD2 covers 8 bases. J gave up 2 bases and V 2 bases, and 9 bases lay outside the gene matches. CDR1 SGHRS and CDR2 YFSETQ come from the germline V gene. The CDR3 is made up of 16 amino acids. The CDR3 sequence is CASSLPSGSWTYEQYF. The CDR3 region has the DNA TGCGCCAGCAGCTTACCCAGCGGGAGTTGGACCTACGAGCAGTACTTC.

J is TRBJ2-3 and V is TRBV30, with D unclear. This CDR3 spans 11 amino acids. V was clipped by 1 base and J by 4 bases, with 3 bases between them. The germline CDR1 and CDR2 sequences are GTSNPN and SVGIG (reference sequence). The CDR3 DNA reads TGTGCCTGGAGTGAGCCAGATACGCAGTATTTT. Translating gives CAWSEPDTQYF.

CDR3 protein: CASRQRATAQNTGELFF. CDR3 bases: TGTGCCAGCAGGCAGCGAGCGACAGCACAGAACACCGGGGAGCTGTTTTTT. V usage is TRBV7-8 and J usage is TRBJ2-2; D possibly corresponds to TRBD1 (5 bases). The CDR3 runs 17 residues. CDR1 and CDR2 from the germline V gene are SGHVS and FQNEAQ. Trimming removed 6 bases from V and 1 base from J, with 18 bases in between.

A remark on this clone: Its ends do not fully match the called genes, so a read error is possible. The CDR3 DNA is TGCAGCGCTGAAGGACAGGCGACCTACGAGCAGTACTTC. Translation gives CSAEGQATYEQYF. The chain uses TRBV29-1 and TRBJ2-7; 7 bases map to TRBD1. The germline gives CDR1 SQVTM, CDR2 ANQGSEA. The CDR3 runs 13 residues.

This clone was detected only once. The chain links TRBV28 to TRBJ2-1; no definite D call. Germline values: CDR1 MDHEN, CDR2 SYDVKM. The ends were cut back, 7 bases at V and 4 bases at J, with 5 bases in the middle. The CDR3 sequence is 11 residues long. The chain's CDR3 is CASNLYNEQFF. DNA for the CDR3: TGTGCCAGCAATCTATACAATGAGCAGTTCTTC.

V gene TRBV4-1 combines with J gene TRBJ1-2; the D gene is possibly TRBD1 (5 bases). This CDR3 spans 13 amino acids. V lost 1 base and J lost 6, with 9 bases in between. The germline gives CDR1 MGHRA, CDR2 YSYEKL. The CDR3 coding sequence is TGCGCCAGCAGCCAAGGTTTGGGGCATGGCTACACCTTC. Its translation is CASSQGLGHGYTF.